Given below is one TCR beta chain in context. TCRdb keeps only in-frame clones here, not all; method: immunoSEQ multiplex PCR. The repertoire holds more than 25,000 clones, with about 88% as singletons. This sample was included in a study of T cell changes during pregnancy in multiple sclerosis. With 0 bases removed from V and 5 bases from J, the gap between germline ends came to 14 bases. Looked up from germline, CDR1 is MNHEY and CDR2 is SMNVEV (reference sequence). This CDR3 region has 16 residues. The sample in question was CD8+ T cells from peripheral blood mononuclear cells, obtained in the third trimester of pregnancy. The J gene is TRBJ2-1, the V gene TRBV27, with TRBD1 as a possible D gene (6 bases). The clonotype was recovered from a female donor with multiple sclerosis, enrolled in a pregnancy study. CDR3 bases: TGTGCCAGCAGTTTATCTTCCAGGTACAGGGACAATGAGCAGTTCTTC. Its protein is CASSLSSRYRDNEQFF.